The sequence of this T cell receptor beta chain was determined in a study of shared clonotypes between healthy human individuals. At the level of the study: The donor pool was made up of a couple of women and a few men aged 18 to 49. Study-wide results and limits: How much donors shared clonotypes was expected to be affected by sequencing depth.

For unsorted samples, genomic DNA was extracted from tens of millions of PBMCs. As to this clone: Its antigen is unknown.

The CDR3 runs 15 residues. Germline lookup yields CDR1 SGHTA and CDR2 FQGNSA. V lost 5 bases and J lost 0, with 10 bases in between. Every unsorted PBMC PCR replicate was loaded with roughly 0.3 ug DNA, tens of thousands of T cell genomes. Libraries were prepared by immunoSEQ multiplex PCR; TCRdb keeps only in-frame clonotypes and omits some of them. The data hold 520,000 or so clones, with 79% observed a single time. This rearrangement joins TRBV7-2 to TRBJ2-2; possibly TRBD2 for D (5 bases). The sample was PBMCs. The origin of this receptor is a woman aged 35 to 49 in good health. Some clones in this sample may be carry-over from other donors' samples. CDR3 bases: TGTGCCAGCAGCCGTAGGACTTCGAACACCGGGGAGCTGTTTTTT. This encodes CASSRRTSNTGELFF.